This T cell receptor beta chain was recorded in a study of Ad26.COV2.S vaccination and SARS-CoV-2 variants. Whole-study results and caveats: Placebo recipients had lower spike-specific TCR breadth than vaccine recipients.

V lost 1 base to trimming and J lost 0 bases; unmatched junction nucleotides: 4. Germline V gene data show CDR1 as SGHRS and CDR2 as YFSETQ. The CDR3 covers 15 residues. Note on this clone: Its antigen is currently unknown.

Data came from immunoSEQ multiplex PCR; TCRdb stores just in-frame clones and leaves some out. The sample has some 350,000 clones; about 92% are singletons. The input for sequencing was peripheral blood, taken after recovery from COVID-19. The receptor's source is a human donor who had recovered from COVID-19. The chain uses TRBV5-1 and TRBJ2-7; 7 nucleotides match TRBD1. The CDR3 bases are TGCGCCAGCAGCTTGACTTGGGACAGCTCCTACGAGCAGTACTTC. Residues: CASSLTWDSSYEQYF. The variable domain in full, completed from reference TRBV5-1 and TRBJ2-7, reads KAGVTQTPRYLIKTRGQQVTLSCSPISGHRSVSWYQQTPGQGLQFLFEYFSETQRNKGNFPGRFSGRQFSNSRSEMNVSTLELGDSALYLCASSLTWDSSYEQYFGPGTRLTVT.